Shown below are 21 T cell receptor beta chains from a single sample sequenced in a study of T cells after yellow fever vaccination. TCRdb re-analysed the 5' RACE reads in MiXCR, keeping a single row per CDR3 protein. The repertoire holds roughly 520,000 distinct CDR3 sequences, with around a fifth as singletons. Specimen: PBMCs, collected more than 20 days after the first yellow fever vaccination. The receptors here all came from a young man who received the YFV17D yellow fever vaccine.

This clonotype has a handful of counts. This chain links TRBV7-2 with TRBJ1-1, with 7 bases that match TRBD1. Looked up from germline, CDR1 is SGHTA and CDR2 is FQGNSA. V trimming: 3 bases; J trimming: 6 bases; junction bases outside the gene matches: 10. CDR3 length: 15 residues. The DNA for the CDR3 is TGTGCCAGCAGCTTTCGACAGGGCCTGCTCGCTGAAGCTTTCTTT. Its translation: CASSFRQGLLAEAFF.

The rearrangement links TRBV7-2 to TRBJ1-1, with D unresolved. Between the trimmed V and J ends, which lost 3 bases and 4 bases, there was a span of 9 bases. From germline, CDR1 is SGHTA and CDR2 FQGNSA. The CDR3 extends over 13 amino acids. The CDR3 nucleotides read TGTGCCAGCAGCTTCCCCCCGGGCACTGAAGCTTTCTTT. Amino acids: CASSFPPGTEAFF.

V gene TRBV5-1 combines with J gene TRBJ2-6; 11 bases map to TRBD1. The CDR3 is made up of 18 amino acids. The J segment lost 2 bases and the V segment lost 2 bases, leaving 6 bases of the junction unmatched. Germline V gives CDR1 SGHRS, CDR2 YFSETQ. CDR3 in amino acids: CASSLGEDRGPGANVLTF. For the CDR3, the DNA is TGCGCCAGCAGCTTAGGGGAGGACAGGGGGCCTGGGGCCAACGTCCTGACTTTC.

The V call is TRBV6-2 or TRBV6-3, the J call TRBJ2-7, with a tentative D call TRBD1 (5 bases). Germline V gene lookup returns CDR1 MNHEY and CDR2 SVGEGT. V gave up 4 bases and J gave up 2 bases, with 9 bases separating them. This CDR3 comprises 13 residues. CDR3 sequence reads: CASSFARAYEQYF. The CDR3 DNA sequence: TGTGCCAGCAGTTTCGCCAGGGCCTACGAGCAGTACTTC.

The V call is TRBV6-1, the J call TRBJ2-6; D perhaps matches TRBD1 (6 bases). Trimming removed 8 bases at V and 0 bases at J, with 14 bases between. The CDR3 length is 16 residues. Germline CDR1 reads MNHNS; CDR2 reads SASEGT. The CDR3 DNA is TGTGCCAGCTTTCATACAGGGTTCTCTGGGGCCAACGTCCTGACTTTC. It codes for CASFHTGFSGANVLTF.

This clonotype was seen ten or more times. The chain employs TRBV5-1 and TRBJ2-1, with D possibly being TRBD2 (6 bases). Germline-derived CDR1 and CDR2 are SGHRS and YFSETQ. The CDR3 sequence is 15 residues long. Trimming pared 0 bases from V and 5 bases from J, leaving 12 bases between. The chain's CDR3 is CASSLAGREDNEQFF. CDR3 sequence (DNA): TGCGCCAGCAGCTTGGCCGGCAGGGAGGACAATGAGCAGTTCTTC.

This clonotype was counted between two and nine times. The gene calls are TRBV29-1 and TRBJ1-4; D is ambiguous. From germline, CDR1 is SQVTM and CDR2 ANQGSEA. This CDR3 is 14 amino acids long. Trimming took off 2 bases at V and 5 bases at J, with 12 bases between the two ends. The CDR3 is CSVEPRGENEKLFF. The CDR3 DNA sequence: TGCAGCGTTGAACCCCGGGGAGAGAATGAAAAACTGTTTTTT.

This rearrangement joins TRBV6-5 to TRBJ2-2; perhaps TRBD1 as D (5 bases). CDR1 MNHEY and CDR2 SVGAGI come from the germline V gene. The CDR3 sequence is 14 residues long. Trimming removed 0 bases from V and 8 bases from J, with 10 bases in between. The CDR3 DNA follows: TGTGCCAGCAGTTACTCCCGTGGGGCAGGGGAGCTGTTTTTT. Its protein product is CASSYSRGAGELFF.

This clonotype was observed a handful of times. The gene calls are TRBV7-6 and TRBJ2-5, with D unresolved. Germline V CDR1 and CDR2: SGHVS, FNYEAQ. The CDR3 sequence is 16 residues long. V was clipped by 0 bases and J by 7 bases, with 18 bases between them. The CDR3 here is CASSLALTTAPATQYF. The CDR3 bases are TGTGCCAGCAGCTTAGCGCTAACAACAGCCCCTGCGACCCAGTACTTC. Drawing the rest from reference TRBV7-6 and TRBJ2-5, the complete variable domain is GAGVSQSPRYKVTKRGQDVALRCDPISGHVSLYWYRQALGQGPEFLTYFNYEAQQDKSGLPNDRFSAERPEGSISTLTIQRTEQRDSAMYRCASSLALTTAPATQYFGPGTRLLVL.

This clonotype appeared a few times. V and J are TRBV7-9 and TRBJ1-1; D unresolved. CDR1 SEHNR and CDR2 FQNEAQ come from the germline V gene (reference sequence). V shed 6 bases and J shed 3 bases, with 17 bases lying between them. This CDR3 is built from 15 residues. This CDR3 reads CASRRTNGPDTEAFF. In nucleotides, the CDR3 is TGTGCCAGCAGACGAACCAACGGGCCCGACACTGAAGCTTTCTTT.

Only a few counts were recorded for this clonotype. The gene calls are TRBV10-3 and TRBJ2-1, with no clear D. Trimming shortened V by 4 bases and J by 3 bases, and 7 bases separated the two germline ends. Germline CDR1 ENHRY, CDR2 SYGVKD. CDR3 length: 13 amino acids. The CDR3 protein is CAISVGFYNEQFF. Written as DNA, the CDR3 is TGTGCCATCAGTGTGGGATTCTACAATGAGCAGTTCTTC.

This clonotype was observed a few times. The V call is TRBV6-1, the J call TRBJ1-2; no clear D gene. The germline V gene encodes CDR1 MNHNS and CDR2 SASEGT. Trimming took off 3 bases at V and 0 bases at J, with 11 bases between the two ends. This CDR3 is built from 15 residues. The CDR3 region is CASSEGSRANYGYTF. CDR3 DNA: TGTGCCAGCAGTGAGGGCAGTCGAGCTAACTATGGCTACACCTTC.

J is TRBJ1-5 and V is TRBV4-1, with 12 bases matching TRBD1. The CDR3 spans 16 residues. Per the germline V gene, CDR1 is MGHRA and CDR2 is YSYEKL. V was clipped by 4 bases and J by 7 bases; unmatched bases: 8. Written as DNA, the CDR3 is TGCGCCAGCAGCCCTCACCGGGACAGGGGGCACCAGCCCCAGCATTTT. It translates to CASSPHRDRGHQPQHF.

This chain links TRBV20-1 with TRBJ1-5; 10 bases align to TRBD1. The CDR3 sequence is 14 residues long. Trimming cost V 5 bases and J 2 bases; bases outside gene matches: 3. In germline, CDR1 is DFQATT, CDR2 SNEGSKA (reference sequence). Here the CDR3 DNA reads TGCAGTGCTGGGGGGACAGGGGGCAATCAGCCCCAGCATTTT. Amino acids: CSAGGTGGNQPQHF.

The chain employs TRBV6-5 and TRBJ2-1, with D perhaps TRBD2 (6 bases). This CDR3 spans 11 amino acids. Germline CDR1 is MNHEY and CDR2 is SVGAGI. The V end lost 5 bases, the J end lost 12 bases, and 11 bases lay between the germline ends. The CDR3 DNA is TGTGCCAGCAGTACCGGGGGACGGCAGTTCTTC. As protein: CASSTGGRQFF.

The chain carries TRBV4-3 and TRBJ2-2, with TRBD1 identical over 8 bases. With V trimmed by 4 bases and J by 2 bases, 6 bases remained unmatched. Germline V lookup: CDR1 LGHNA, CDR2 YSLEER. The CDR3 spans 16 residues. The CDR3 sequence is CASSRGDRPNTGELFF. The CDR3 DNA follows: TGCGCCAGCAGCCGAGGGGACAGGCCAAACACCGGGGAGCTGTTTTTT.

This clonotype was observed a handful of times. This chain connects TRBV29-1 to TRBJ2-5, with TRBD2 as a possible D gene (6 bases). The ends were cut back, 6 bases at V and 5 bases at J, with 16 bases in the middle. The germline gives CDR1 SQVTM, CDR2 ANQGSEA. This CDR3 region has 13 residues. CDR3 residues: CSVGSEGRETQYF. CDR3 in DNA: TGCAGCGTCGGGTCCGAGGGGAGGGAGACCCAGTACTTC.

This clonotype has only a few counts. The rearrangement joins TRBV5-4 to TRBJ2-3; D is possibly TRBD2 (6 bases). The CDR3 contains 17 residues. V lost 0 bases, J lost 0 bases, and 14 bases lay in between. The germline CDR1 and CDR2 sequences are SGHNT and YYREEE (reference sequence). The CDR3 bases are TGTGCCAGCAGCTTGGGGGGCTTTCGGGGGAGCACAGATACGCAGTATTTT. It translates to CASSLGGFRGSTDTQYF.

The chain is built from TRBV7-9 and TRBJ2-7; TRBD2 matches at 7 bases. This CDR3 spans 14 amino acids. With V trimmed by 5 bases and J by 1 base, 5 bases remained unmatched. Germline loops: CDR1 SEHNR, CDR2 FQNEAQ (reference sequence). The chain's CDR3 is CASSAPGGSYEQYF. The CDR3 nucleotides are TGTGCCAGCAGCGCGCCGGGAGGATCCTACGAGCAGTACTTC.

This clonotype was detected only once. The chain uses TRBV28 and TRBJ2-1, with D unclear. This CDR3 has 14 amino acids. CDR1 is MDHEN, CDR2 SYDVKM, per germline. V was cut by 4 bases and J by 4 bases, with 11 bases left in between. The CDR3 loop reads CASSSIGQYNEQFF. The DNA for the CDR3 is TGTGCCAGCAGTTCGATAGGGCAATACAATGAGCAGTTCTTC.

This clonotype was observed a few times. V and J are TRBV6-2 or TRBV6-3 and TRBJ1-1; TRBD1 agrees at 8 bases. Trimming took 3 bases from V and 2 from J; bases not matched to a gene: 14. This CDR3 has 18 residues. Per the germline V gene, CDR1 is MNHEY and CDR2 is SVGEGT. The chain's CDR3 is CASSYPWGRGRGNTEAFF. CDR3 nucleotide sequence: TGTGCCAGCAGTTATCCCTGGGGCAGGGGGCGAGGAAACACTGAAGCTTTCTTT.